This T cell receptor (beta chain) came from a study of T cell responses to AZD1222 COVID-19 vaccine. Study results and limitations: Clonal diversity was possibly underestimated, and the donors were mostly white British, with more females. Targets within unmutated variant regions were reportedly found for nearly half of spike-specific TCRs.

V was cut by 3 bases and J by 7 bases, with 13 bases left in between. CDR3 length: 13 residues. Germline-derived CDR1 and CDR2 are SEHNR and FQNEAQ (reference sequence). Regarding this clone: No antigen is known for it.

Timing groups of about 4 and about 12 weeks for second doses were pooled. Some clones are missing from TCRdb's copy, which holds only in-frame ones; the method was immunoSEQ multiplex PCR. The profile shows about 110,000 clones, approximately 94% of them singletons. The chain links TRBV7-9 to TRBJ2-7; TRBD1 might be the D (6 bases). Source: peripheral blood, taken 28 days after the second AZD1222 dose. The source of this sequence is an adult who received the AZD1222 COVID-19 vaccine. In nucleotides, the CDR3 is TGTGCCAGCAGCTTGCAGGGGATTGGGGAGCAGTACTTC. Translation gives CASSLQGIGEQYF.